These 5 T cell receptor beta chains originate from one sample sequenced in a study of PD-L1 blockade in urothelial cancer. Time point reported: pretreatment peripheral blood. Clones were sequenced by immunoSEQ multiplex PCR, and TCRdb holds only the in-frame ones, with some missing. Counted here are about 87,000 clones, about 89% occurring once; the ten biggest clones make up roughly 0.97%. Sample: PBMCs, taken around atezolizumab (anti-PD-L1) treatment. Source of these receptors: a woman older than 75 with urothelial cancer.

The chain employs TRBV5-4 and TRBJ2-1; 7 positions agree with TRBD2. The CDR3 consists of 15 residues. The germline V gene has CDR1 SGHNT and CDR2 YYREEE (reference sequence). The ends lost 0 bases at V and 7 bases at J; junction bases unmatched: 7. DNA of the CDR3: TGTGCCAGCAGCTTGGCGGCGGGAGTTCGTAATGAGCAGTTCTTC. Its protein product is CASSLAAGVRNEQFF. The variable domain in full, with the rest retrieved from reference TRBV5-4 and TRBJ2-1, is ETGVTQSPTHLIKTRGQQVTLRCSSQSGHNTVSWYQQALGQGPQFIFQYYREEENGRGNFPPRFSGLQFPNYSSELNVNALELDDSALYLCASSLAAGVRNEQFFGPGTRLTVL.

The genes are TRBV19 and TRBJ2-7; tentatively, D is TRBD2 (6 bases). CDR1 is LNHDA, CDR2 SQIVND, per germline (reference sequence). With 3 bases removed from V and 3 bases from J, the gap between germline ends came to 18 bases. This CDR3 region has 16 residues. This CDR3 is CASSIVLVGGHYEQYF. The DNA for the CDR3 is TGTGCCAGTAGTATTGTTCTGGTGGGAGGTCACTACGAGCAGTACTTC.

The gene calls are TRBV2 and TRBJ2-7, with 11 nucleotides matching TRBD2. This CDR3 has 15 amino acids. Trimming took 6 bases from V and 4 from J; bases not matched to a gene: 8. From germline, CDR1 is SNHLY and CDR2 FYNNEI. Here the CDR3 DNA reads TGTGCCAGCAGCCAAGGACTAGCGGGTCTTTACGAGCAGTACTTC. Translating gives CASSQGLAGLYEQYF.

The V call is TRBV4-2, the J call TRBJ2-5; D possibly corresponds to TRBD2 (6 bases). This CDR3 comprises 15 residues. The ends were cut back, 4 bases at V and 6 bases at J, with 18 bases in the middle. The V gene's germline CDR1 is LGHNA and CDR2 YNFKEQ. CDR3 protein: CASSPFEPGEKTQYF. CDR3 sequence (DNA): TGTGCCAGCAGCCCTTTCGAACCGGGGGAGAAGACCCAGTACTTC.

The chain uses TRBV18 and TRBJ1-2; D perhaps matches TRBD1 (5 bases). The CDR3 sequence is 15 residues long. Between the trimmed V and J ends, which lost 2 bases and 3 bases, there was a span of 13 bases. Germline V gives CDR1 KGHSH, CDR2 LQKENI. CDR3: CASSPATGVDYGYTF. The CDR3 DNA is TGTGCCAGCTCACCAGCTACAGGAGTTGACTATGGCTACACCTTC.